This T cell receptor beta chain was recorded in a study of blood T cell repertoires in COVID-19 (TCRdb year 2020). About the study as a whole: Samples from collaborators originated in the United States, Italy and Spain and spanned both the acute and convalescent phases of COVID-19. Where available, HLA class I and class II types were obtained from metadata supplied by the sample provider rather than from assay-based typing. The dataset comprised deeply sampled blood TCRbeta repertoires from subjects exposed to, actively infected with, or recovered from COVID-19. Samples came from the ongoing ImmuneRACE study (first 160 participants) plus 1,254 subjects from 6 global collaborators. A de-identified subject ID, COVID-19 status, age in years and sex were almost always included in the sample metadata. The material from the prospective study consisted of cDNA or gDNA derived from T cells, B-cell-depleted T cells, or PBMCs. The repertoires were made available in a free public database intended to serve as a resource for research on the immune response to SARS-CoV-2.

What the work shows at the level of the full study, not this receptor alone: The amount of clinical and demographic metadata varied by source and participant and was provided uncurated.

As to this clone: Its antigen is unknown. Per-base qualities were not stored, and no clone one base away is much larger.

Participants in the prospective study were enrolled through a virtual design, were aged roughly 18 to 90 years, and lived in about 25 United States geographic areas. Cohort assignment in the prospective study relied on participant-reported clinical history from a screening survey and a study questionnaire. Exposed participants were defined as having been in contact with someone with a PCR-confirmed or clinician-diagnosed COVID-19 case within 2 weeks of study entry. In the prospective study, whole blood, serum and a nasopharyngeal or oropharyngeal swab were collected from each participant by mobile phlebotomists. Additional blood draws and questionnaires over an approximately 2-month period could optionally be provided by prospective study participants. Before DNA extraction, blood samples from the prospective study were shipped at room temperature or frozen. The immunoSEQ Assay, a bias-controlled multiplex PCR, was used to amplify TCRbeta CDR3 regions from genomic DNA. Per the original workflow: Nucleated cell counts per sample were estimated from amplification of reference gene primers within the assay. To quantify the absolute abundance of each unique TCRbeta CDR3 rearrangement, sequence reads were collapsed and filtered. For each sample, productive Simpson clonality was calculated as the square root of Simpson's diversity index over productive rearrangements. What TCRdb holds here is the immuneACCESS table cut down to in-frame rearrangements. Part of the clones is not present; checked against another copy, under half of the missing clones reflect an unresolved V gene, and the others are unexplained. V and J calls and clone size are copied from that table; D and trimming were computed from the DNA. In this sample the table shows some 300,000 clones, approximately 90% of which occur a single time. Around 3.9% of the sample goes to the ten largest clones.

Sequencing was done on a sample of PBMCs or T cells enriched from blood (not recorded which). This clonotype was obtained from a woman younger than 45 who had been exposed to COVID-19.

The CDR3 here reads CASSHPGTEAFF. The DNA sequence is TGTGCCAGCTCCCACCCGGGCACTGAAGCTTTCTTT. The chain couples TRBV12-3 or TRBV12-4 to TRBJ1-1; there is no confident call for the D gene. The CDR3, cysteine through phenylalanine, is 12 amino acids long. The only DNA kept is the CDR3, 36 bases in frame from the first base. Relative to germline, V is 8 bases shorter and J is 4 bases shorter, with 11 bases between their ends.